A selection of T cell receptor beta chains follows, all from one sample in a study of T cell responses to AZD1222 COVID-19 vaccine. Here immunoSEQ multiplex PCR was the method, and the copy in TCRdb shows in-frame clones only, minus some. The sample has more than 150,000 clones, 75% to 90% seen once. Sample: peripheral blood, taken on day 0 of AZD1222 vaccination. The source of these receptors is an adult in good health. Both conserved end residues are trimmed from each CDR3. D genes are given only for firm matches.

d_call,v_call,cdr3_length,cdr3_aa
-,TRBV7-9,11,ASSLTVRETQY
TRBD1,TRBV6-5,13,ASRAGTAFSQPQH
-,TRBV3-1/TRBV3-2,13,ASSQGSSSGNTIY
TRBD2,TRBV2,13,ASRFTSGGSYEQY
-,TRBV19,11,ASSMQDSYEQY
-,TRBV25-1,10,ASSGQSYEQY
-,TRBV7-9,8,ASSNEKLF
-,TRBV11-2,15,ASSLRVKLSSTDTQY
-,TRBV5-5,12,ASSFGERRTEAF
TRBD1,TRBV18,12,ASSRDRGSYGYT
-,TRBV30,11,AWSVGANSPLH
TRBD1,TRBV27,15,ASSLSYRGRYSYEQY
TRBD1,TRBV28,14,ASSFVGQGRNQPQH
-,TRBV5-1,15,ASSLALATANTGELF
-,TRBV7-9,9,ASSLSYEQY
TRBD2,TRBV4-1,14,ASSQDAGGGTGELF
-,TRBV10-1,9,ASSALNTQY
-,TRBV5-1,13,ASSLASTSTDTQY
TRBD2,TRBV5-4,12,ASSSSGIFYEQY
TRBD1,TRBV15,11,ATSRGQGDGYT
-,TRBV20-1,9,SAIRDREQY
-,TRBV11-2,13,ASSLVPGRNQPQH
TRBD2,TRBV18,13,ASSAREGTYNEQF
-,TRBV19,11,ASSQWFNTEAF
-,TRBV30,11,AWSVQISYEQY
TRBD2,TRBV28,14,ASSSQGGTSGSGGY
-,TRBV18,11,ASSPSTRTEAF
-,TRBV25-1,14,ASSMTGLGSSYEQY
-,TRBV28,12,ASSLARDNQPQH
TRBD1,TRBV19,15,ASSNTITGTVSYEQY
-,TRBV30,10,AWRGPGSGYT
-,TRBV5-5,14,ASSWIQGISSGELF
TRBD1,TRBV11-3,14,ASSSPPGQGKETQY
-,TRBV5-1,11,ASSAGSTDTQY
-,TRBV6-2/TRBV6-3,12,ASSRTAPAYGYT
-,TRBV28,11,ASSPQQNSPLH
-,TRBV24-1,13,ATSDAGTTVEKLF
TRBD1,TRBV2,14,ASSEQGVNSGNTIY
-,TRBV2,12,ASSEAPRSQPQH
TRBD2,TRBV7-6,14,ASSLGTSGGAREQF
-,TRBV12-5,10,ASGLVENEQF
-,TRBV20-1,9,SARAGRGYT
-,TRBV5-1,12,ASSPADPQETQY
TRBD1,TRBV7-9,11,ASSWTGTGELF
-,TRBV5-1,12,ASSLMSGDDGYT
TRBD2,TRBV29-1,10,SVGAGGNEQY
-,TRBV11-3,10,ASSLRTGELF
-,TRBV2,10,ASSERWDTQY
TRBD2,TRBV11-2,20,ASSFSQITGTSEPPAKNIQY
-,TRBV6-5,10,ASRKTGSPLH
TRBD1,TRBV2,10,ASSGGQGEQF